This T cell receptor beta chain derives from a study of T-cell memory formation after mild COVID-19 (dated by TCRdb to 2020 to 2022). Concerning the study at large: TCR sequence clusters from the two donors were largely donor specific. In two donors, T-cell clones that expanded and contracted after mild COVID-19 were followed by sequencing TCRalpha and TCRbeta repertoires longitudinally. The cohort comprised two young, previously healthy adult volunteers, one female and one male. The paper as a whole reports these results and caveats: Contracting CD4+ clones were located mainly in the CM and EM memory subsets, whereas CD8+ clones were found to be enriched in EMRA. Clones contracting from day 15 to 85 had balanced CD4/CD8 phenotypes, while a second wave expanding from day 15 to 37 was biased towards CD4+. The study covered only a couple of mild cases, and larger cohorts including severe cases with pre-infection samples were considered necessary. Some responding clones were found in pre-infection memory, which suggests that pre-existing cross-reactive memory T cells took part in the SARS-CoV-2 response. Whether the second-wave clones peaking on day 37 were SARS-CoV-2 specific was not confirmed.

As to this clonotype: Its target antigen remains unknown. Base quality data are lacking; no much larger clone is found one base away.

Ficoll-Paque density gradient centrifugation was the method used to isolate PBMCs. From the germline V gene, CDR1 is SGHTA and CDR2 is FQGNSA. Measured from the cysteine to the phenylalanine, the CDR3 is 14 residues long. Only CDR3 DNA remains: 42 bases, in frame from the first base. The germline V end is reduced by 5 bases and the J end by 3 bases; junction bases left unmatched: 4. The instrument given in TCRdb is Illumina NovaSeq 6000. cDNA libraries for TCRalpha and TCRbeta were prepared by 5'RACE using constant-segment primers, with sample barcodes and unique molecular identifiers added. RNA was extracted from every sample with Trizol reagent. Library amplification was performed in two PCR steps, and a second sample barcode and Illumina TruSeq adapters were introduced in the second step. Sequencing of the libraries was done on an Illumina NovaSeq, producing 2 x 150 bp paired-end reads. The original methods were these. With migec v1.2.7, reads were demultiplexed and then collapsed into UMI-guided consensus sequences. Using mixcr v2.1.11, UMI consensuses were aligned to TRA and TRB V and J templates and then assembled into clonotypes. Clonotypes were classified as expanded or contracted when called significant by both edgeR and NoisET, with noise models trained on biological replicates. For edgeR calls, the cutoffs were a false discovery rate-adjusted p below 0.01 and a log2 fold-change threshold of 1. As an exploratory analysis of dynamics, max-normalized trajectories of the 1000 most abundant clonotypes were examined with PCA combined with hierarchical clustering. Separately sequenced CD4+ and CD8+ repertoires were used to assign the CD4 or CD8 phenotype of responding clones. TCRdb reprocessed the public reads (quality trimming at Q25 with fastp, clone calling with MiXCR) and kept in-frame beta chains. One record per CDR3 amino acid sequence lists the most common genes and DNA. The V and J calls come from TCRdb's annotation, not from the publication. This sample has more than 300,000 distinct CDR3 sequences in its table, and over 11% of those were observed once. Of the sample, around 20% is held by the ten largest clones.

The TCR comes from a man aged 18 to 35 who had mild COVID-19 (a few samples of this study predate the infection). The sample titles of this study are shuffled in the database, so cell type and time point are left out; the donor was told from shared clones. The V and J segments used are TRBV7-2 and TRBJ2-1, with 7 bases matching TRBD1. Sample: PBMCs or a T cell subset sorted from them (not recorded which). The CDR3 sequence is CASSPHRGYNEQFF. The nucleotides are TGTGCCAGCAGCCCCCACAGGGGCTACAATGAGCAGTTCTTC.